The 22 T cell receptor beta chains below were found in one sample sequenced in a study of T cell responses to AZD1222 COVID-19 vaccine. Measured with immunoSEQ multiplex PCR; TCRdb has only the in-frame clones, and not every one. This sample carries tens of thousands of clones, about 86% of them seen once, and the ten largest clones take roughly 6.5%. The source material was peripheral blood, sampled on day 0 of AZD1222 vaccination. Receptors originate from an adult in good health.

The chain couples TRBV18 to TRBJ1-2; D is unresolved. This CDR3 is 13 amino acids long. Deletions cut 2 bases from V and 4 bases from J, with 8 bases between. Germline V gives CDR1 KGHSH, CDR2 LQKENI. The CDR3 is CASSPTVGYGYTF. CDR3 coding DNA: TGTGCCAGCTCACCAACAGTCGGCTATGGCTACACCTTC.

The chain uses TRBV10-3 and TRBJ2-5, with 11 bases fitting TRBD1. Germline trimming cut 7 bases from V and 5 bases from J; bases unmatched to any gene: 3. Germline assignment: CDR1 ENHRY and CDR2 SYGVKD. The CDR3 length is 13 residues. The CDR3, as DNA: TGTGCCATCAAGGACAGGGGGCATGAGACCCAGTACTTC. Its protein product is CAIKDRGHETQYF.

J is TRBJ1-6 and V is TRBV5-1, with D possibly matching TRBD1 (5 bases). The CDR3 has 16 amino acids. Germline CDR1 SGHRS, CDR2 YFSETQ. Trimming cost V 0 bases and J 7 bases, with 14 bases left between them. CDR3 bases: TGCGCCAGCAGCTTGGAGACCGGGACGGGGAATTCACCCCTCCACTTT. It is translated as CASSLETGTGNSPLHF.

This rearrangement joins TRBV9 to TRBJ2-1; D gene uncertain. With 4 bases removed from V and 9 bases from J, the gap between germline ends came to 23 bases. The CDR3 is 16 residues long. CDR1 SGDLS and CDR2 YYNGEE come from the germline V gene. The CDR3 sequence: CASSQYAISDSGEQFF. CDR3 sequence (DNA): TGTGCCAGCAGCCAGTATGCGATATCAGACTCCGGTGAGCAGTTCTTC.

In its sample, this clone was seen once. The chain couples TRBV7-8 to TRBJ1-5; 9 bases match TRBD1. The CDR3 loop spans 14 amino acids. Looked up from germline, CDR1 is SGHVS and CDR2 is FQNEAQ. Germline trimming cut 5 bases from V and 6 bases from J; bases unmatched to any gene: 5. The CDR3 DNA is TGTGCCAGCAGCCCAGGGACAGGGAGTCAGCCCCAGCATTTT. Its translation is CASSPGTGSQPQHF. The entire variable domain, with the rest obtained from reference TRBV7-8 and TRBJ1-5, is as follows: GAGVSQSPRYKVAKRGQDVALRCDPISGHVSLFWYQQALGQGPEFLTYFQNEAQLDKSGLPSDRFFAERPEGSVSTLKIQRTQQEDSAVYLCASSPGTGSQPQHFGDGTRLSIL.

The table lists this clone with a count of one. The J gene is TRBJ1-1, the V gene TRBV5-1; D gene ambiguous. Per the germline V gene, CDR1 is SGHRS and CDR2 is YFSETQ. This CDR3 region has 12 residues. The V gene lost 2 bases and the J gene lost 0 bases, with 2 bases spanning the gap. This chain's CDR3 is CASSLVNTEAFF. In DNA form, the CDR3 reads TGCGCCAGCAGCTTAGTGAACACTGAAGCTTTCTTT.

V is TRBV9 and J is TRBJ2-7, with D possibly matching TRBD2 (6 bases). Per germline, CDR1 SGDLS and CDR2 YYNGEE. The ends were cut back, 0 bases at V and 3 bases at J, with 13 bases in the middle. The CDR3 length is 15 residues. This CDR3 reads CASSVGGVGYYEQYF. CDR3 coding DNA: TGTGCCAGCAGCGTAGGCGGGGTCGGTTACTACGAGCAGTACTTC.

The chain combines TRBV30 with TRBJ1-1; D gene unclear. Germline CDR1 reads GTSNPN; CDR2 reads SVGIG (reference sequence). V dropped 2 bases and J dropped 0 bases, with 10 bases sitting between them. This CDR3 spans 14 amino acids. The CDR3 reads CAWSSRQVNTEAFF. The CDR3 DNA reads as TGTGCCTGGAGTTCCCGGCAGGTGAACACTGAAGCTTTCTTT.

The CDR3 DNA reads TGTGCCAGCAGCTCCCAGAACTGGAACGAGCAGTACTTC. Translated: CASSSQNWNEQYF. V usage is TRBV7-6 and J usage is TRBJ2-7, with D unresolved. The CDR3 loop spans 13 amino acids. CDR1 and CDR2 from the germline V gene are SGHVS and FNYEAQ. V lost 4 bases to trimming and J lost 5 bases, with 12 bases between them.

This clone was observed a few times. This rearrangement joins TRBV7-2 to TRBJ1-6, with a possible D match to TRBD1 (5 bases). This CDR3 is 13 amino acids long. Trimming removed 4 bases at V and 10 bases at J, with 11 bases between. The V gene's germline CDR1 is SGHTA and CDR2 FQGNSA. The CDR3 loop reads CASSSEGYSPLHF. CDR3 DNA: TGTGCCAGCAGCTCGGAGGGGTACTCACCCCTCCACTTT.

V usage is TRBV19 and J usage is TRBJ1-5; 8 bases line up with TRBD1. Trimming removed 6 bases from V and 3 bases from J; junction bases left unmatched: 10. Germline V gives CDR1 LNHDA, CDR2 SQIVND (reference sequence). The CDR3 totals 16 residues. CDR3 sequence reads: CASRRVSGGLNQPQHF. The CDR3 bases are TGTGCCAGTAGGCGAGTCTCAGGGGGCCTCAATCAGCCCCAGCATTTT.

CDR3 loop: CASSLWGLWVDSPLHF. CDR3 DNA: TGTGCCAGCAGCTTATGGGGATTGTGGGTAGACTCACCCCTCCACTTT. V usage is TRBV11-2 and J usage is TRBJ1-6, with D hard to call. Germline assignment: CDR1 SGHAT and CDR2 FQNNGV. This CDR3 is 16 amino acids long. Trimming cost V 2 bases and J 10 bases, with 18 bases left between them.

This chain uses TRBV2 with TRBJ1-4; D not resolved. There are 14 residues in the CDR3. CDR1 SNHLY and CDR2 FYNNEI come from the germline V gene. The V and J ends lost 4 bases and 14 bases respectively, with 20 bases between them. Written as DNA, the CDR3 is TGTGCCAGCAGTGGGCCGGCGGGGTTGAAATTGCTGTTTTTT. It is translated as CASSGPAGLKLLFF.

In nucleotides, the CDR3 is TGTGCCAGCAAGGAGGGGGCCGTCTCTGGGGCCAACGTCCTGACTTTC. This gives the protein CASKEGAVSGANVLTF. This chain joins TRBV27 and TRBJ2-6; possibly TRBD1 for D (7 bases). The CDR3 loop spans 16 amino acids. The V end was cut by 7 bases, the J end by 0 bases, with 13 bases between. Germline V gene sequence: CDR1 MNHEY, CDR2 SMNVEV (reference sequence).

The V gene is TRBV7-2, the J gene TRBJ2-4; 7 nucleotides align to TRBD2. CDR1 is SGHTA and CDR2 is FQGNSA in the germline V gene. V gave up 3 bases and J gave up 5 bases; unmatched junction bases: 4. The CDR3 totals 14 residues. CDR3 in amino acids: CASSFRREENIQYF. The CDR3 DNA reads as TGTGCCAGCAGCTTTCGTCGGGAGGAAAACATTCAGTACTTC.

For the CDR3, the DNA is TGTGCCAGCAGCGTAGGCCCCACGGGCGGCATAATCGAGCAGTACTTC. It yields the protein CASSVGPTGGIIEQYF. J is TRBJ2-7 and V is TRBV9; D unclear. This CDR3 has 16 residues. Per the germline V gene, CDR1 is SGDLS and CDR2 is YYNGEE. Trimming removed 0 bases at V and 6 bases at J, with 19 bases between.

The chain uses TRBV28 and TRBJ1-1; 7 nucleotides line up with TRBD1. CDR1 is MDHEN and CDR2 is SYDVKM in the germline V gene. V was clipped by 8 bases and J by 1 base; unmatched bases: 10. The CDR3 spans 15 residues. CDR3 nucleotides: TGTGCCAGCCTAACCCTTGGGACAGCGAACACTGAAGCTTTCTTT. It is translated as CASLTLGTANTEAFF. Supplemented by reference TRBV28 and TRBJ1-1, the full variable domain reads DVKVTQSSRYLVKRTGEKVFLECVQDMDHENMFWYRQDPGLGLRLIYFSYDVKMKEKGDIPEGYSVSREKKERFSLILESASTNQTSMYLCASLTLGTANTEAFFGQGTRLTVV.

This clone was seen more than once but under ten times. This sequence joins TRBV5-1 and TRBJ2-7; 7 nucleotides line up with TRBD2. Germline V gene sequence: CDR1 SGHRS, CDR2 YFSETQ. J lost 6 bases, V lost 4 bases, and 7 bases had no gene match. The CDR3 runs 13 residues. CDR3 DNA sequence: TGCGCCAGCAGCAACCAGGAGCGGGGCGAGCAGTACTTC. Encoded protein: CASSNQERGEQYF.

This clone was seen just once. The V call is TRBV7-2, the J call TRBJ2-7, with D perhaps TRBD1 or TRBD2 (7 bases each). Germline lookup yields CDR1 SGHTA and CDR2 FQGNSA. V lost 1 base and J 6 bases, leaving 19 bases between the germline ends. This CDR3 is 16 amino acids long. CDR3 region: CASSLEGGGPLSEQYF. CDR3 bases: TGTGCCAGCAGCTTAGAGGGAGGGGGCCCCCTTTCCGAGCAGTACTTC.

This clone was counted a single time. This chain links TRBV7-2 with TRBJ2-1; D might be TRBD2 (6 bases). The V gene's germline CDR1 is SGHTA and CDR2 FQGNSA. The CDR3 is 14 residues long. Trimming shortened V by 2 bases and J by 7 bases, and 12 bases separated the two germline ends. CDR3: CASSLIRRENEQFF. The CDR3 DNA reads TGTGCCAGCAGCTTAATACGGCGGGAAAATGAGCAGTTCTTC.

This clone was seen once. In nucleotides, the CDR3 is TGTGCCATCACCTCAGGATCCACCTACGAGCAGTACTTC. Encoded protein: CAITSGSTYEQYF. The gene calls are TRBV10-3 and TRBJ2-7; D gene uncertain. The CDR3 extends over 13 amino acids. The V end was cut by 7 bases, the J end by 2 bases, with 12 bases between. The germline V gene encodes CDR1 ENHRY and CDR2 SYGVKD.

The rearrangement joins TRBV5-1 to TRBJ2-7; D not resolved. V was trimmed by 4 bases and J by 5 bases, leaving 7 bases between them. The germline V gene encodes CDR1 SGHRS and CDR2 YFSETQ. CDR3 length: 11 amino acids. The CDR3 reads CASSTDNEQYF. DNA for the CDR3: TGCGCCAGCAGCACCGATAACGAGCAGTACTTC.